Sequencing of this T cell receptor beta chain was carried out in a study of blood T cell repertoires in COVID-19. Study background: Sites in the United States, Italy and Spain provided acute and convalescent COVID-19 samples.

Produced via immunoSEQ multiplex PCR; TCRdb's table is partial and in-frame only. The sample includes fewer than 250,000 clones, around four fifths of them seen just once. Enrolled during active infection, Seattle patients were then followed longitudinally. This clone has just one count. The clonotype comes from a man between 60 and 70 years old with COVID-19, enrolled during active disease. The sample was peripheral blood.

The CDR3 DNA follows: TGTGCCAGCAGCTTGGGGGGACAGGGTCCTGGGGCCCAGCATTTT. Residues: CASSLGGQGPGAQHF. V is TRBV5-4 and J is TRBJ1-5; 9 nucleotides align to TRBD1. V shed 0 bases and J 11 bases; nucleotides not matched to a gene: 9. CDR1 SGHNT and CDR2 YYREEE come from the germline V gene (reference sequence). The CDR3 has 15 amino acids.